Here is one TCR beta chain with its context. Its antigen has not been determined. Base qualities are not recorded, but no much larger clone differs from it by a single base. This record belongs to a study of T cell responses to AZD1222 COVID-19 vaccine (dated by TCRdb to about 2021). The study in broad terms: A total of 233 trial participants underwent TCR sequencing, of whom 200 to 220 had received two doses of AZD1222 and some 25 had received two doses of the MenACWY control vaccine. Trial participants were enrolled into age subgroups of 18-55, 56-69 and 70-plus years, which contained around 150, 29 and 61 TCR-sequenced participants, respectively.

Interpreted using the paper, the time point label stands for: baseline before first vaccination. The treatment or condition label, read with the paper, signifies: meningococcal conjugate vaccine given as trial control. Vaccinee samples were obtained from the UK trials COV001 and COV002, which included a single-blind randomized controlled phase 2/3 trial of AZD1222 (ChAdOx1 nCoV-19) in healthy adults. Trial participant PBMC samples were collected at day 0 and day 28 after the second dose for TCRbeta chain sequencing. Via the germline V gene (reference sequence), CDR1 is LNHDA and CDR2 SQIVND. V loses 4 bases of germline sequence and J loses 6 bases, and the interval between the two ends is 9 bases. From the cysteine through the phenylalanine, the CDR3 covers 12 amino acids. Of all the DNA, just the CDR3 is kept, 36 bases in frame from base 1. The CDR3 regions of human TCRbeta chains were analyzed by immunosequencing. The original methods were these. TCRs in the repertoires were matched against a reference library of SARS-CoV-2-specific TCRs that had been generated with the MIRA antigen-specificity platform. Breadth was defined as the fraction of unique TCRs that were SARS-CoV-2-associated, and depth was defined as the fraction of total T cells that were SARS-CoV-2-associated. Using the MIRA data, each spike-specific TCR was assigned both to the spike region to which the TCR was reactive and to a CD4 or CD8 class. Log10-transformed breadth and depth values were compared by one-way ANOVA with Sidak's multiple comparisons tests. The clones in this table, taken by TCRdb from immuneACCESS, are in-frame only. Not every clone is retained; where verified, under half of the shortfall comes from an unresolved V gene, and the cause of the rest is unknown. V and J calls and clone size are those listed in that table; D and trimming were worked out from the DNA. A total of tens of thousands of clones appear in this sample, nearly 90% of them only once. The leading ten clones occupy approximately 3% of the sample.

Beyond this particular receptor, the publication reports: Because no samples from the day 14 peak response were available, repertoires could be characterized only after the peak T cell response. Participants were mostly white British, with more females than males. The authors suggested clonal diversity may have been underestimated. In the small 56-69-year group, the increase in depth fell short of significance, most likely because of low power. Vaccine-associated CD4 TCRs spanned the whole spike protein, with dominant responses in regions 160-218 and 743-854. Reportedly, close to half of the unique spike-specific TCRs recognized epitopes lying outside the regions that are mutated in the B.1.351 and B.1.1.7 variants. Conclusions about previously exposed vaccinees are limited, since just six AZD1222 recipients were seropositive for SARS-CoV-2 at baseline. After two AZD1222 doses, both the breadth and the depth of spike-specific TCRs were significantly higher than at day 0 and than in MenACWY recipients.

The sample consisted of peripheral blood, taken on day 0 of MenACWY control vaccination. The chain was built from TRBV19 and TRBJ1-2; the D region possibly corresponds to TRBD1 (6 bases align). This sequence originates from an adult in good health. The bases read TGTGCCAGTAGTACAGGGGCCAATGGCTACACCTTC. Its protein is CASSTGANGYTF. The CDR3 plus the reference TRBV19 and TRBJ1-2 genes for the other parts give the full variable domain: DGGITQSPKYLFRKEGQNVTLSCEQNLNHDAMYWYRQDPGQGLRLIYYSQIVNDFQKGDIAEGYSVSREKKESFPLTVTSAQKNPTAFYLCASSTGANGYTFGSGTRLTVV.